This TCR beta chain was retrieved from a study of blood T cells in healthy people across ages. This clonotype has at least ten counts. The length of the CDR3 is 14 residues. V dropped 4 bases and J dropped 6; count of bases not matched to a gene: 5. Germline loops: CDR1 KGHDR, CDR2 SFDVKD. Sample-barcoded 5' priming and a J-beta primer mix drove a second PCR of 7 to 11 cycles. TCRdb reprocessed the 5' RACE reads with MiXCR, giving one entry per CDR3 protein. The repertoire consists of some 900,000 distinct CDR3 sequences, with about 30% occurring once and the leading ten covering around 16%. The rearrangement links TRBV24-1 to TRBJ2-3; 8 positions agree with TRBD1. This sequence was found in an elderly woman in good health. Sequences were obtained from blood. The CDR3 sequence: CATSDRTGRDTQYF. As DNA, the CDR3 is TGTGCCACCAGTGACAGGACAGGGAGGGATACGCAGTATTTT.